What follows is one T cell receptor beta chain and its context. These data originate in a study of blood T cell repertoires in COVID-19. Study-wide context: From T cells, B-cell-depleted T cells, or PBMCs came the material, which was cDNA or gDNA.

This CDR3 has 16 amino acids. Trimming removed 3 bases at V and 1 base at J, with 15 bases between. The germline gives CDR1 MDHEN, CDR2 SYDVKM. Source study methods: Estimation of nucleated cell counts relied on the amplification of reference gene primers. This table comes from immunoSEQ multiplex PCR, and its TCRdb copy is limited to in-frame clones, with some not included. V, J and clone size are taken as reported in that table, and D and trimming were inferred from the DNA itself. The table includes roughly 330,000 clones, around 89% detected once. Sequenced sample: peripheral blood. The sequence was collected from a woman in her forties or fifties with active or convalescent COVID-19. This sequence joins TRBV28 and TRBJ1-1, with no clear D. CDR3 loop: CASSFSVRSRNTEAFF. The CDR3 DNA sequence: TGTGCCAGCAGTTTTTCGGTGAGGAGCCGGAACACTGAAGCTTTCTTT.